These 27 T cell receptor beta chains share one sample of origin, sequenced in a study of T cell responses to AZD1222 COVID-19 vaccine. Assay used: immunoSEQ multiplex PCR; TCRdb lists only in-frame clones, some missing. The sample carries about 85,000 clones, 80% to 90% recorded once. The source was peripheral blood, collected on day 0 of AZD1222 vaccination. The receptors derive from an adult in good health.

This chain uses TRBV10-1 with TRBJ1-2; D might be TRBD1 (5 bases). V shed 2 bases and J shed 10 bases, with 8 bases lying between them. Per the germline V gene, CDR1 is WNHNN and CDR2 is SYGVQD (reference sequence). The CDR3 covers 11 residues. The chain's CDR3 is CASSEGGAYTF. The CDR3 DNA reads TGCGCCAGCAGTGAGGGTGGGGCCTACACCTTC.

CDR3: CASSVGVGAQPQHF. The DNA for the CDR3 is TGTGCCAGCAGTGTAGGGGTAGGTGCTCAGCCCCAGCATTTT. The chain is built from TRBV2 and TRBJ1-5, with D possibly TRBD1 on 5 matching bases. The V end lost 4 bases, the J end lost 6 bases, and 13 bases lay between the germline ends. The germline V gene encodes CDR1 SNHLY and CDR2 FYNNEI. The CDR3 loop spans 14 amino acids.

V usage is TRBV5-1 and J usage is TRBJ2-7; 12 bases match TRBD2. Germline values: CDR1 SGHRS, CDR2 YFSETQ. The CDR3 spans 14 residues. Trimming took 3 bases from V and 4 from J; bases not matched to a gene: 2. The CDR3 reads CASSSGTSGYEQYF. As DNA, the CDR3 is TGCGCCAGCAGCTCCGGGACTAGCGGGTACGAGCAGTACTTC.

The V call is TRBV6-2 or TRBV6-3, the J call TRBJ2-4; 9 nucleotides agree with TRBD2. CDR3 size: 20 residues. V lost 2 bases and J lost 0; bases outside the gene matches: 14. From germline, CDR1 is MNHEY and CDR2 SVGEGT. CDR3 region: CASSYRVAGEGTLAKNIQYF. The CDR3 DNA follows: TGTGCCAGCAGTTACAGAGTAGCGGGAGAGGGGACTCTAGCCAAAAACATTCAGTACTTC.

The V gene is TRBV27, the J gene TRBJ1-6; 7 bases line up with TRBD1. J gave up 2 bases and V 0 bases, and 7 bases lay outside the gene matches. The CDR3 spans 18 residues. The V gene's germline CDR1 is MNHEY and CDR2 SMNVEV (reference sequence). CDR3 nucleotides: TGTGCCAGCAGTTTATCGAGGGACAGAACCACCTATAATTCACCCCTCCACTTT. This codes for CASSLSRDRTTYNSPLHF.

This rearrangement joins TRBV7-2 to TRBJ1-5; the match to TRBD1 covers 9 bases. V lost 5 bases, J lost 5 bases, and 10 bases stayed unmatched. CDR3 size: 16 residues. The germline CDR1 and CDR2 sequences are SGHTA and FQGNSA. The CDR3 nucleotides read TGTGCCAGCAGCCCAAGGGGACAGGGAAATGATCAGCCCCAGCATTTT. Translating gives CASSPRGQGNDQPQHF.

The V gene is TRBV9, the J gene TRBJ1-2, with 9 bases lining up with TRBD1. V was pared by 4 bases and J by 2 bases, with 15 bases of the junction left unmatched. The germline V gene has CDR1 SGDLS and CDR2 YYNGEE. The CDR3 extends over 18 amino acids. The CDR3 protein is CASSPINRGLELNYGYTF. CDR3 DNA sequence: TGTGCCAGCAGCCCAATTAACAGGGGGCTTGAGCTGAACTATGGCTACACCTTC.

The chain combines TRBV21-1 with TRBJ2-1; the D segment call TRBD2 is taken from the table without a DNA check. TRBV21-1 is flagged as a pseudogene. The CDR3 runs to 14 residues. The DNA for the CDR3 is TGTGCCAGCAGTGTAGCGGGGTCCTACAATGAGCAGTTCTTC. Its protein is CASSVAGSYNEQFF.

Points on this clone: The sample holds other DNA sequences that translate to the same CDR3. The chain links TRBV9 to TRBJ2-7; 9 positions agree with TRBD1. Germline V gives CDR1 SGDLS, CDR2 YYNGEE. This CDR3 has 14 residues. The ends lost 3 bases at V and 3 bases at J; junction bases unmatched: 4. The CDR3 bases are TGTGCCAGCAGCGGACAGGGGGTAGGCTACGAGCAGTACTTC. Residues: CASSGQGVGYEQYF.

This CDR3 reads CASSRTGIDTQYF. CDR3 coding DNA: TGTGCCAGCAGTCGGACAGGGATAGATACGCAGTATTTT. This chain links TRBV6-5 with TRBJ2-3; 8 bases are shared with TRBD1. The trim removed 5 bases at V and 5 bases at J, leaving 3 bases unmatched. This CDR3 contains 13 residues. Germline CDR1 is MNHEY and CDR2 is SVGAGI.

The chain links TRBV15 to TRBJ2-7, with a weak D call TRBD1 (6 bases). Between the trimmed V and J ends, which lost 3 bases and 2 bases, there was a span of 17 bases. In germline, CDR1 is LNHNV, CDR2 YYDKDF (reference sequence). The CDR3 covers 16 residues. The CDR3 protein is CATSRDRRTVTYEQYF. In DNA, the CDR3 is TGTGCCACCAGCAGGGATCGGAGGACAGTTACCTACGAGCAGTACTTC.

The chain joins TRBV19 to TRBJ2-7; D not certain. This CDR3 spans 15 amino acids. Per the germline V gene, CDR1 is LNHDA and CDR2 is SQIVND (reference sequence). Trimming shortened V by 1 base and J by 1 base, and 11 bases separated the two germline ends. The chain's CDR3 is CASSIGHGASYEQYF. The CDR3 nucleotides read TGTGCCAGTAGTATAGGACACGGCGCTTCCTACGAGCAGTACTTC.

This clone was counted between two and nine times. The CDR3 DNA reads as TGTGCCATCAGTGAAGTCTACCTGACCACAGATACGCAGTATTTT. Protein product: CAISEVYLTTDTQYF. The V and J genes are TRBV10-3 and TRBJ2-3; D remains ambiguous. This CDR3 is built from 15 residues. Deletions cut 3 bases from V and 2 bases from J, with 12 bases between. The germline V gene has CDR1 ENHRY and CDR2 SYGVKD.

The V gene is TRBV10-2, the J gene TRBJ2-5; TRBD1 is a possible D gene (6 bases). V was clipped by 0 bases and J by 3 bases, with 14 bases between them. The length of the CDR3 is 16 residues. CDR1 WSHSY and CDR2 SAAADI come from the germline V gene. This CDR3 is CASSESGGPPKETQYF. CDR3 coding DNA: TGCGCCAGCAGTGAGTCTGGGGGCCCCCCAAAAGAGACCCAGTACTTC.

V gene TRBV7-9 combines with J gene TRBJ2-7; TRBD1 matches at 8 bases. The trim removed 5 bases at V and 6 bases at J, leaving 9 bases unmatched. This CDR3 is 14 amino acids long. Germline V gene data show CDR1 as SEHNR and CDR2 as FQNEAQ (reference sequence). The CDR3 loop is CASSLTPQGAEQYF. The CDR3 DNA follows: TGTGCCAGCAGCCTCACCCCCCAGGGGGCCGAGCAGTACTTC. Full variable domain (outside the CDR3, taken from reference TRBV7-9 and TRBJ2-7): DTGVSQNPRHKITKRGQNVTFRCDPISEHNRLYWYRQTLGQGPEFLTYFQNEAQLEKSRLLSDRFSAERPKGSFSTLEIQRTEQGDSAMYLCASSLTPQGAEQYFGPGTRLTVT.

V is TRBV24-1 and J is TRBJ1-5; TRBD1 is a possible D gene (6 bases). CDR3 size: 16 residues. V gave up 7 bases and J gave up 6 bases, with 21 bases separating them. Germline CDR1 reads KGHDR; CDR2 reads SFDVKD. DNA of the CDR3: TGTGCCACCAGCTATGCTCCGGGGGCGCAAAGTCAGCCCCAGCATTTT. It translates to CATSYAPGAQSQPQHF.

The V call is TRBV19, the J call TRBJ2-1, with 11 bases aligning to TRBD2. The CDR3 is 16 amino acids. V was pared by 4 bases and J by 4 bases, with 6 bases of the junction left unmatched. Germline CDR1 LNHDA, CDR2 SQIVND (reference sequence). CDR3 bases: TGTGCCAGTAGTAAGACTAGCGGGACTAGTTACAATGAGCAGTTCTTC. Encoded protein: CASSKTSGTSYNEQFF.

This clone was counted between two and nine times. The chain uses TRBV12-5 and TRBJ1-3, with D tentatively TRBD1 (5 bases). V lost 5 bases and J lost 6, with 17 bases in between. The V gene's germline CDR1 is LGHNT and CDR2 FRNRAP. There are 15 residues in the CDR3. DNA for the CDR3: TGTGCTAGTGGTCAGGGACCAAGGATTGTAAACACCATATATTTT. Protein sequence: CASGQGPRIVNTIYF.

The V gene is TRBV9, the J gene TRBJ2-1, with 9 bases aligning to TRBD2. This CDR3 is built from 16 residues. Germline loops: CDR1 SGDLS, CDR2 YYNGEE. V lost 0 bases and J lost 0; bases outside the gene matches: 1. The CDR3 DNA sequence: TGTGCCAGCAGCGTAGAAGCGGGGGGCTCCTACAATGAGCAGTTCTTC. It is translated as CASSVEAGGSYNEQFF.

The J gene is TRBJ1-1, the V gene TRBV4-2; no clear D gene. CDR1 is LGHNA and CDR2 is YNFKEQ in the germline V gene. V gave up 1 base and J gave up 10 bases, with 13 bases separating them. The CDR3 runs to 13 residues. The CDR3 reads CASSQGGYPGAFF. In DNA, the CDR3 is TGTGCCAGCAGCCAAGGTGGGTACCCAGGAGCTTTCTTT.

Here the CDR3 reads CASSQDANRVRETQYF. In nucleotides, the CDR3 is TGTGCCAGCAGCCAAGATGCTAACAGGGTCCGGGAGACCCAGTACTTC. The chain employs TRBV3-1 (or the pseudogene TRBV3-2) and TRBJ2-5; D may be TRBD1 (6 bases). CDR3 length: 16 amino acids. V was cut by 0 bases and J by 5 bases, with 16 bases left in between. The germline V gene encodes CDR1 LGHDT and CDR2 YNNKEL (reference sequence).

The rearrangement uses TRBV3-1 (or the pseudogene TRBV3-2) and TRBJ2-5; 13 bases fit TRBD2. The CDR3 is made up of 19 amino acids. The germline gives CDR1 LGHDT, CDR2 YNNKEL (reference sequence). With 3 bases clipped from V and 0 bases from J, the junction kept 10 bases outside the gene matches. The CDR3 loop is CASSQGRLAGGRYQETQYF. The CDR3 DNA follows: TGTGCCAGCAGCCAGGGACGACTAGCGGGAGGACGGTACCAAGAGACCCAGTACTTC.

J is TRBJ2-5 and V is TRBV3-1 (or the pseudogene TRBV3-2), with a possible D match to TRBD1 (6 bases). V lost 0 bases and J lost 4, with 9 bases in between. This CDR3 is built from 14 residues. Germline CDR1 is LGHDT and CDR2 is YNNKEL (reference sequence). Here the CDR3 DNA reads TGTGCCAGCAGCCAAGATCGAGGGGGAGAGACCCAGTACTTC. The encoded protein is CASSQDRGGETQYF.

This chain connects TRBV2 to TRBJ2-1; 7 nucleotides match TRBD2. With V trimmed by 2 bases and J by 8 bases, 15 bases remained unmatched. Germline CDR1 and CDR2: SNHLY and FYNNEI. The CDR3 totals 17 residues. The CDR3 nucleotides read TGTGCCAGCAGTGAACCCGGGATAGCGGGTCCCGAGGATGAGCAGTTCTTC. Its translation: CASSEPGIAGPEDEQFF. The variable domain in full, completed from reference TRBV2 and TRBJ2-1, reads EPEVTQTPSHQVTQMGQEVILRCVPISNHLYFYWYRQILGQKVEFLVSFYNNEISEKSEIFDDQFSVERPDGSNFTLKIRSTKLEDSAMYFCASSEPGIAGPEDEQFFGPGTRLTVL.

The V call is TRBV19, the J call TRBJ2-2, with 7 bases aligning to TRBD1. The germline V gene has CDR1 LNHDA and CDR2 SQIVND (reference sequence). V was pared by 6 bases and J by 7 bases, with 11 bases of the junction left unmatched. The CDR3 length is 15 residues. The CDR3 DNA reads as TGTGCCAGTAGGCAGTGGGGACAGTCTGGCGGGGAGCTGTTTTTT. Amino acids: CASRQWGQSGGELFF.

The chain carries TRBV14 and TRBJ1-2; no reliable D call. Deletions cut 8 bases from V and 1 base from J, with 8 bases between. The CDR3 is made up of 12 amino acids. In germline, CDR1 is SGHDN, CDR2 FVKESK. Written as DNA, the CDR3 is TGTGCCAGCGGAGTCAATAACTATGGCTACACCTTC. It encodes CASGVNNYGYTF.

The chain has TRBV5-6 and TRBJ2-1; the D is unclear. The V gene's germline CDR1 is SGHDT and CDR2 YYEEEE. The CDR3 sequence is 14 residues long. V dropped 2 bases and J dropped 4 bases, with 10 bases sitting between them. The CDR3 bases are TGTGCCAGCAGCTTTCGGGCCGGATACAATGAGCAGTTCTTC. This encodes CASSFRAGYNEQFF.